This entry concerns a single TCR beta chain. What it recognizes is unknown. CDR1 and CDR2 (germline): SGHRS, YFSETQ. This CDR3 contains 20 residues. V gave up 3 bases and J gave up 5 bases; unmatched junction bases: 24. The sample is drawn from a study of OX40 agonist ivuxolimab in advanced cancers. Overall study context: Cancers in dose escalation were hepatocellular, melanoma, renal cell and head and neck. Partial responses were achieved by three patients, one with hepatocellular carcinoma and two with cutaneous melanoma. People who had prior anti-PD-1, anti-PD-L1 or anti-CTLA-4 therapy could take part, and around 43% had some.

Data came from immunoSEQ multiplex PCR; TCRdb stores just in-frame clones and leaves some out. The table shows about 70,000 clones, with roughly 86% occurring only once. Study-wide results and limits: At 0.1 to 3.0 mg/kg, CD4+ and CD8+ blood T cells expanded clonally by week 6.

V and J are TRBV5-1 and TRBJ2-5; 8 nucleotides line up with TRBD1. This specimen was CD4+ or CD8+ T cells sorted from blood, taken in a trial of the OX40 agonist ivuxolimab. The sequence derives from an adult with an advanced solid tumor such as melanoma, head and neck, liver or kidney cancer. The CDR3 region has the DNA TGCGCCAGCAGCTCGACCAGCACCCCGGGACAGGCGTATGTGTGGGAGACCCAGTACTTC. This codes for CASSSTSTPGQAYVWETQYF.